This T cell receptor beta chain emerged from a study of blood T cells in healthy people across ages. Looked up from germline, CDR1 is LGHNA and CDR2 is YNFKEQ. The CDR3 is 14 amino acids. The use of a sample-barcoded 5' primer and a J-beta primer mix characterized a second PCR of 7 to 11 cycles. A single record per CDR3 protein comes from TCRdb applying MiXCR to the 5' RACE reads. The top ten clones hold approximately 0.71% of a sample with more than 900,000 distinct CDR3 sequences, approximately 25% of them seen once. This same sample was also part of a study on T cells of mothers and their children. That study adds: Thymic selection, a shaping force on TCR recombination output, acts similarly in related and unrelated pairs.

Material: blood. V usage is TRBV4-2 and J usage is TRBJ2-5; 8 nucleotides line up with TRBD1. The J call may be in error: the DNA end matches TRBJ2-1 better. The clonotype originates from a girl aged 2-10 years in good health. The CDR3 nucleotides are TGTGCCAGCAGCCAAGAGGGACAGGATTTCGAGCAGTTCTTC. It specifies CASSQEGQDFEQFF.